The TCR beta chain under discussion was sequenced for a study of T cell responses to AZD1222 COVID-19 vaccine (dated by TCRdb to about 2021). The study in broad terms: TCR sequencing covered 230 or so trial participants: 207 given two doses of AZD1222 and approximately 26 given two doses of MenACWY control vaccine. Trial participants were enrolled by age into subgroups of 18-55, 56-69 and 70-plus years, and about 150, 27 and 61 TCR-sequenced participants, respectively, were included in these subgroups. General conclusions and limits of the study: In the small 56-69-year group, the increase in depth fell short of significance, most likely because of low power. Reportedly, close to half of the unique spike-specific TCRs recognized epitopes lying outside the regions that are mutated in the B.1.351 and B.1.1.7 variants. No day 14 peak-response samples were available, so repertoires were characterized only after the peak T cell response. CD4 TCRs associated with the vaccine covered the entire spike protein, and the dominant responses were in regions 160-218 and 743-854. Spike-specific TCR breadth and depth rose significantly after two AZD1222 doses compared with day 0 and with MenACWY recipients. Conclusions about previously exposed vaccinees were limited because only a handful of AZD1222 recipients were SARS-CoV-2 seropositive at baseline. Participants were mostly white British, with more females than males. The authors suggested clonal diversity may have been underestimated.

What the time point label conveys for this sample: about 28 days (+/-7) after the second vaccine dose. AZD1222 recipients whose second dose came at about 4 weeks and those whose second dose came at about 12 weeks were combined into one group, since spike-specific TCR depth and breadth did not differ between the two schedules. Vaccinee samples came from UK trials COV001 and COV002, including a single-blind randomized controlled phase 2/3 trial of AZD1222 (ChAdOx1 nCoV-19) in healthy adults. For TCRbeta chain sequencing, PBMC samples from trial participants were taken at day 0 and at day 28 after the second dose. Reading the germline V gene gives CDR1 ENHRY and CDR2 SYGVKD. V loses 3 bases of germline sequence and J loses 1 base, and the interval between the two ends is 9 bases. The CDR3 goes from the cysteine to the phenylalanine over 14 residues. Only the CDR3 DNA is retained, 42 bases long and in frame from the first base.

The CDR3 regions of human TCRbeta chains were subjected to immunosequencing. The source study handled its data this way. Repertoire TCRs were matched against a reference library of SARS-CoV-2-specific TCRs generated with the MIRA antigen-specificity platform. Breadth was defined as the fraction of unique TCRs that were SARS-CoV-2-associated, and depth was defined as the fraction of total T cells that were SARS-CoV-2-associated. Each spike-specific TCR was assigned to its reactive spike region and to a CD4 or CD8 class using the MIRA data. Log10-transformed breadth and depth values were compared by one-way ANOVA with Sidak's multiple comparisons tests. TCRdb's version of the immuneACCESS table is confined to in-frame rearrangements and falls short of the full clone set. An unresolved V gene accounts for under half of the shortfall where checked; the remainder is of unknown origin. For V, J and clone size, that table is used; D and trimming come from the DNA. This sample has some 170,000 clones in its table, and about 89% of those were observed once. The top ten clones comprise 1.7% of the sample.

Comments on this clone: Its specific antigen is unknown. The record has no base qualities; no much larger clone is one base away.

Sample: peripheral blood, taken 28 days after the second AZD1222 dose. The chain couples TRBV10-3 to TRBJ1-1, with TRBD1 tentatively as D gene (6 bases match). The TCR comes from an adult who received the AZD1222 COVID-19 vaccine. This receptor carries the CDR3 CAISDGQQNTEAFF. Here is the DNA: TGTGCCATCAGTGATGGACAGCAGAACACTGAAGCTTTCTTT.